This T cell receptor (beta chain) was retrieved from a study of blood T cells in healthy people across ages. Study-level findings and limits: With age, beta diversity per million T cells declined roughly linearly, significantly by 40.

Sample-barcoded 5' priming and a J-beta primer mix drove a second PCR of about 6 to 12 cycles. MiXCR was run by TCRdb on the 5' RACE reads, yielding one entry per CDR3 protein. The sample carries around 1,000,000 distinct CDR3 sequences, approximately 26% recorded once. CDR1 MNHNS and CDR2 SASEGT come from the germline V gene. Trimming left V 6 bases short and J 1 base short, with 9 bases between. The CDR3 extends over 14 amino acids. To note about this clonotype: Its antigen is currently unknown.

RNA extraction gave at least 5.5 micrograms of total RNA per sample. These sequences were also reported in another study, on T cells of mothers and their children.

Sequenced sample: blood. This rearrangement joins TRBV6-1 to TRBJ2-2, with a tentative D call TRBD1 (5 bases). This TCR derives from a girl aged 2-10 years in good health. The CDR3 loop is CASRATGNTGELFF. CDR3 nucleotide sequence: TGTGCCAGCAGAGCCACAGGGAACACCGGGGAGCTGTTTTTT.